The 19 T cell receptor beta chains in this list originate from one sample, sequenced in a study of lymphopenia after photon versus proton radiotherapy. TCRdb's table, derived via immunoSEQ multiplex PCR, lists solely in-frame clones and lacks some. The sample lists about 83,000 clones; more than 70% were seen once. The sequencing here drew on peripheral blood, taken from a patient treated with proton-based radiotherapy. These receptor sequences come from a man aged 60 to 69 with pancreatic cancer.

The rearrangement uses TRBV6-5 and TRBJ2-6; no clear D. The CDR3 has 15 residues. Looked up from germline, CDR1 is MNHEY and CDR2 is SVGAGI. V was shortened by 5 bases and J by 3 bases, with 11 bases between the two germline ends. As DNA, the CDR3 is TGTGCCAGCAGTCTTGGGGTAGTTGGGGCCAACGTCCTGACTTTC. Translation: CASSLGVVGANVLTF.

The chain has TRBV19 and TRBJ1-1; 10 nucleotides agree with TRBD1. V shed 3 bases, J shed 1 base, and the junction held 8 bases outside the gene matches. There are 17 residues in the CDR3. Per germline, CDR1 LNHDA and CDR2 SQIVND (reference sequence). The CDR3 loop is CASSIRDRGVGNTEAFF. For the CDR3, the DNA is TGTGCCAGTAGTATCCGGGACAGGGGAGTAGGGAACACTGAAGCTTTCTTT.

The chain employs TRBV29-1 and TRBJ2-3; TRBD2 matches 9 bases. Germline CDR1 reads SQVTM; CDR2 reads ANQGSEA. The CDR3 extends over 14 amino acids. V was clipped by 4 bases and J by 2 bases; unmatched bases: 4. CDR3 protein: CSVAPGLATDTQYF. The DNA for the CDR3 is TGCAGCGTTGCCCCGGGACTAGCCACAGATACGCAGTATTTT.

The chain links TRBV7-9 to TRBJ2-1; 9 bases map to TRBD2. The V gene's germline CDR1 is SEHNR and CDR2 FQNEAQ (reference sequence). The length of the CDR3 is 13 residues. The ends lost 7 bases at V and 7 bases at J; junction bases unmatched: 5. The CDR3 nucleotides read TGTGCCAGCAACGTAGCGGGAGTAAATGAGCAGTTCTTC. Translation: CASNVAGVNEQFF.

The rearrangement links TRBV5-6 to TRBJ2-2; the match to TRBD1 covers 7 bases. Trimming took 4 bases from V and 9 from J; bases not matched to a gene: 15. Germline V CDR1 and CDR2: SGHDT, YYEEEE. The CDR3 sequence is 16 residues long. CDR3 sequence (DNA): TGTGCCAGCAGCCCCTGGGGATGGGACAGTCTCCGGGAGCTGTTTTTT. It yields the protein CASSPWGWDSLRELFF.

The chain recombines TRBV11-2 with TRBJ2-5, with 10 bases fitting TRBD2. The CDR3 is 19 amino acids. Germline V lookup: CDR1 SGHAT, CDR2 FQNNGV. V trimming: 0 bases; J trimming: 5 bases; junction bases outside the gene matches: 15. The CDR3 DNA reads as TGTGCCAGCAGCTTAGAACCGTTTGCTAGCGGGAGAGAGAAGGAGACCCAGTACTTC. The encoded protein is CASSLEPFASGREKETQYF.

V is TRBV4-2 and J is TRBJ2-1; 15 bases map to TRBD2. The CDR3 contains 16 residues. The trim removed 2 bases at V and 6 bases at J, leaving 2 bases unmatched. Germline V CDR1 and CDR2: LGHNA, YNFKEQ. The CDR3 protein is CASSQRTSGGGNEQFF. DNA of the CDR3: TGTGCCAGCAGCCAACGGACTAGCGGGGGGGGCAATGAGCAGTTCTTC.

The genes are TRBV11-2 and TRBJ2-2; D is unresolved. Trimming left V 1 base short and J 6 bases short, with 15 bases between. Looked up from germline, CDR1 is SGHAT and CDR2 is FQNNGV. The CDR3 covers 16 residues. The CDR3 protein is CASSLARQVLAGELFF. The CDR3 DNA reads as TGTGCCAGCAGCTTAGCTCGCCAGGTGTTAGCCGGGGAGCTGTTTTTT.

The chain carries TRBV30 and TRBJ1-5; 10 bases map to TRBD1. This CDR3 comprises 15 residues. Germline V lookup: CDR1 GTSNPN, CDR2 SVGIG (reference sequence). V was pared by 3 bases and J by 5 bases, with 7 bases of the junction left unmatched. CDR3 sequence: CAWSATTGGYQPQHF. The DNA of the CDR3 is TGTGCCTGGAGCGCTACGACAGGGGGCTATCAGCCCCAGCATTTT.

The rearrangement joins TRBV6-1 to TRBJ1-5; 10 nucleotides align to TRBD1. In germline, CDR1 is MNHNS, CDR2 SASEGT. This CDR3 has 15 residues. V lost 7 bases, J lost 2 bases, and 5 bases stayed unmatched. This CDR3 reads CASIGQGGGNQPQHF. The CDR3 DNA is TGTGCCAGCATCGGACAGGGGGGAGGCAATCAGCCCCAGCATTTT.

V usage is TRBV7-2 and J usage is TRBJ2-5, with TRBD2 identical over 13 bases. The junction had 5 bases not matched to a gene; V was cut back by 5 bases and J by 8 bases. CDR3 length: 14 amino acids. Germline V gives CDR1 SGHTA, CDR2 FQGNSA. Here the CDR3 DNA reads TGTGCCAGCAGCCAGGGGACTAGCGGGACCACCCAGTACTTC. This translates into CASSQGTSGTTQYF.

J is TRBJ2-1 and V is TRBV27; TRBD2 is a possible D gene (5 bases). Between the trimmed V and J ends, which lost 6 bases and 6 bases, there was a span of 21 bases. Germline lookup yields CDR1 MNHEY and CDR2 SMNVEV (reference sequence). The CDR3 has 16 amino acids. The CDR3 region has the DNA TGTGCCAGCAGCCCAAATTCTAGCCCCGGACGCAATGAGCAGTTCTTC. The encoded protein is CASSPNSSPGRNEQFF.

The chain couples TRBV10-3 to TRBJ2-5; 8 nucleotides line up with TRBD2. Germline assignment: CDR1 ENHRY and CDR2 SYGVKD. V was pared by 9 bases and J by 5 bases, with 8 bases of the junction left unmatched. CDR3 length: 13 residues. The CDR3 DNA is TGTGCCATTCAAGCGGGAGTAGCTGAGACCCAGTACTTC. As protein: CAIQAGVAETQYF.

This clone was found once. J is TRBJ2-7 and V is TRBV2; TRBD1 is a possible D gene (5 bases). Germline CDR1 SNHLY, CDR2 FYNNEI. The CDR3 consists of 12 residues. V dropped 6 bases and J dropped 0 bases, with 6 bases sitting between them. CDR3 amino acids: CASRGPSYEQYF. CDR3 sequence (DNA): TGTGCCAGCAGGGGGCCCTCCTACGAGCAGTACTTC.

This clone has just one count. This rearrangement joins TRBV11-3 to TRBJ2-5; TRBD1 agrees at 9 bases. Losses at the gene ends were 5 bases for V and 10 bases for J; bases not matched to a gene: 5. The germline V gene has CDR1 SGHNT and CDR2 YENEEA. CDR3 length: 12 residues. The CDR3 is CASSARTGDQYF. In DNA form, the CDR3 reads TGTGCCAGCAGCGCCCGGACAGGGGACCAGTACTTC.

This clone appeared once. The chain is built from TRBV5-6 and TRBJ2-7, with TRBD1 identical over 10 bases. V was clipped by 2 bases and J by 2 bases; unmatched bases: 7. CDR1 and CDR2 (germline): SGHDT, YYEEEE. The CDR3 length is 16 residues. In DNA, the CDR3 is TGTGCCAGCAGCTTTTATGGGACAGGGGATACCTACGAGCAGTACTTC. Translated, it gives CASSFYGTGDTYEQYF. The variable domain in full, completed from reference TRBV5-6 and TRBJ2-7, reads DAGVTQSPTHLIKTRGQQVTLRCSPKSGHDTVSWYQQALGQGPQFIFQYYEEEERQRGNFPDRFSGHQFPNYSSELNVNALLLGDSALYLCASSFYGTGDTYEQYFGPGTRLTVT.

The V call is TRBV23-1, the J call TRBJ2-3, with D unclear. TRBV23-1 carries the ORF label, with uncertain function. The V gene lost 0 bases and the J gene lost 3 bases, with 10 bases spanning the gap. There are 15 residues in the CDR3. The chain's CDR3 is CASSQSFRRTDTQYF. The CDR3 DNA reads TGCGCCAGCAGTCAATCGTTCAGGCGAACAGATACGCAGTATTTT.

This chain links TRBV19 with TRBJ2-7; 8 nucleotides agree with TRBD2. The CDR3 has 14 amino acids. V shed 5 bases, J shed 4 bases, and the junction held 7 bases outside the gene matches. The germline gives CDR1 LNHDA, CDR2 SQIVND (reference sequence). The DNA for the CDR3 is TGTGCCAGTAGTCCCCGGGGGGGGAGATACGAGCAGTACTTC. This translates into CASSPRGGRYEQYF. Filled out from reference TRBV19 and TRBJ2-7, the complete variable domain reads DGGITQSPKYLFRKEGQNVTLSCEQNLNHDAMYWYRQDPGQGLRLIYYSQIVNDFQKGDIAEGYSVSREKKESFPLTVTSAQKNPTAFYLCASSPRGGRYEQYFGPGTRLTVT.

This clone was seen more than once but under ten times. The chain has TRBV11-3 and TRBJ2-1; 10 nucleotides line up with TRBD2. There are 15 residues in the CDR3. The ends lost 5 bases at V and 5 bases at J; junction bases unmatched: 6. From germline, CDR1 is SGHNT and CDR2 YENEEA. The CDR3 sequence: CASSKSGRVDNEQFF. CDR3 bases: TGTGCCAGCAGCAAGAGCGGGAGGGTGGACAATGAGCAGTTCTTC.